The present entry profiles one TCR beta chain with its context. The antigen this receptor binds is unknown. The sample holds no much larger clone one base away, and base qualities are not on file. The entry originates in a study of shared clonotypes between healthy human individuals (dated by TCRdb to 2020 to 2021). For the wider study: A couple of women and a few men aged 18 to 49 years were included in the cohort. For each donor, CD4 naive and CD4 memory were each run on three plates, CD8 naive on two plates, and CD8 memory on one plate. To estimate repertoire size and how much clonotypes are shared between individuals, the study performed deep sequencing of blood TCR repertoires from a handful of healthy adults. Leukapheresis yielded between about 0.94 and 10 billion PBMCs per donor. Libraries were prepared and TCR repertoires were sequenced by different laboratories using diverse techniques, in order to increase sequencing depth and limit assay-specific biases. Broader findings and caveats from the paper: Compared with non-shared clonotypes, clonotypes shared by all four sorted-subset donors had higher generation probabilities. Naive subsets generally had larger estimated clonotype richness than memory subsets. Sharing across a few donors was observed for about 5% of naive CD4, about 4% of naive CD8, roughly 2.4% of memory CD4, and around 0.4% of memory CD8 clonotypes. Rarefaction of sorted-subset datasets indicated incomplete sequencing despite the large sequencing depth. Because the study included a small number of donors, the genetic and exposure-history diversity represented was limited. Sampling was restricted to blood, and TCR repertoires in tissues likely differ from the TCR repertoires found in blood. Pairwise subsampling led to the expectation that sequencing depth would affect the degree of clonotype sharing among donors.

The germline V gene supplies CDR1 SQVTM and CDR2 ANQGSEA. Trimming costs V 4 bases and J 3 bases, and their ends lie 18 bases apart. The CDR3 spans 16 residues, from the cysteine through the phenylalanine. Just CDR3 DNA is preserved here, 48 bases in frame from base 1. Donors were healthy HIV-negative adults with no recently reported acute infections or vaccinations. Every donor was a Caucasian adult residing in Nashville, Tennessee, USA. CD4+ T cells were enriched by magnetic negative selection, after which naive cells were positively selected on CD45RA and the negative fraction was taken as the memory subset. After blood collection by leukapheresis, PBMCs were isolated using Ficoll-Histopaque density gradient centrifugation and then cryopreserved in the vapor phase of liquid nitrogen. Analytical flow cytometry was used to check the purity and quantity of each magnetically sorted T cell population. Each sorted fraction had its genomic DNA isolated and then quantified by UV absorbance on a Nanodrop 2000c.

Using the deep immunoSEQ assay, TCR CDR3 regions were amplified from genomic DNA by multiplex PCR. Extracted genomic DNA from each cell subset was distributed evenly across all wells of several immunoSEQ 96-well plates, and each plate was treated as a replicate. Each replicate PCR for sorted subsets received about 0.2 ug genomic DNA, equal to roughly 33,000 T cell genomes. Purified libraries were measured with a Qubit 3.0 fluorometer, size-checked on a Bioanalyzer 2100, and measured again with the KAPA Library Quantification kit. A separate single-read 150-cycle Illumina NextSeq 550 flow cell was used to sequence each immunoSEQ 96-well plate. The authors processed their data as follows. The immunoSEQ output contained only junctional sequences without quality scores, so filtering could not match that applied to full-length reads. Sequences were annotated with PyIR, a Python wrapper for IgBLAST v1.9, and V/J genes and CDR3 were assigned using IMGT germline references. Reads were removed for weak V/J assignments (E-value above 1e-6), missing CDR3, stop codons, out-of-frame junctions, or ambiguous translated residues. V3J clonotypes were defined by identical inferred V gene, J gene, and CDR3 amino acid sequence. Percentage overlap between repertoires was calculated by dividing the number of shared unique clonotypes by the size of the smaller repertoire. Three approaches were used to assess repertoire richness: RTK rarefaction, the Chao1 estimator, and Recon v2.1 estimates of unobserved clonotypes. Generation probabilities for all TCRbeta clonotypes obtained by the gDNA method from a handful of donors were computed using OLGA. TCRdb retrieved this table from immuneACCESS and kept in-frame rearrangements only. Not all clones are present; in checked studies, unresolved V genes account for under half, and no reason is known for the remainder. V and J calls and clone size are given by that table; D and trimming were obtained from the DNA. Here the sample has 2,500,000 or so clones; around nine tenths occur a single time. Of the sample, about 0.13% falls within the top ten clones.

The rearrangement combines TRBV29-1 with TRBJ2-2; the D gene is perhaps TRBD1, on 7 matching bases. This receptor was taken from a man younger than 30 in good health. The specimen sequenced was naive CD4+ T cells sorted from blood. The cell subset or site label corresponds to: CD45RA+ positively selected. The CDR3 here reads CSVADDDRDYTGELFF. The nucleotide sequence is TGCAGCGTTGCTGACGACGACAGGGACTACACCGGGGAGCTGTTTTTT.